The sequence of this TCR beta chain was determined in a study of cytomegalovirus exposure and HLA in healthy donors. Study-level information: Unique TCR beta sequences numbering over 100 million came from around 180 million T cells in an earlier analysis. Assignment to the Caucasian-associated ancestry cluster applied to approximately 80% of the roughly 400 genotyped donors.

Vbeta (60) and Jbeta (13) primers were used in the PCR. TCRdb's table, derived via immunoSEQ multiplex PCR, lists solely in-frame clones and lacks some. Of about 250,000 clones in the sample, 75% to 85% were seen once. The CDR3 has 20 amino acids. Germline-derived CDR1 and CDR2 are KGHSH and LQKENI. J gave up 5 bases and V 5 bases, and 21 bases lay outside the gene matches. The chain links TRBV18 to TRBJ2-3, with TRBD2 matching 11 bases. The source is a girl aged 2-10 years in good health and CMV-seronegative. The sample taken for sequencing was PBMCs. The CDR3 DNA reads TGTGCCAGCTCATTGAGACCCCCACAGACTAGCGGGGCGGATGGAGATACGCAGTATTTT. This translates into CASSLRPPQTSGADGDTQYF.